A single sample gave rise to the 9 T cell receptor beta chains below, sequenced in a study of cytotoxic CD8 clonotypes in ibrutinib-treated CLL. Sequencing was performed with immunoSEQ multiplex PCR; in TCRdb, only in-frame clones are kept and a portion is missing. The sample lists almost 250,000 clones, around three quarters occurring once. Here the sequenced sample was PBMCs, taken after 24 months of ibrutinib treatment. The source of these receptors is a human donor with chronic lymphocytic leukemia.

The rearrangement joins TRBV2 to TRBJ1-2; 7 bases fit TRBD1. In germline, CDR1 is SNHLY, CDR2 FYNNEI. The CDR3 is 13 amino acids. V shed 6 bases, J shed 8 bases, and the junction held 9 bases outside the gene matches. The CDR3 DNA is TGTGCCAGCAGCGACCAGACAGGGTACGGCTACACCTTC. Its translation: CASSDQTGYGYTF.

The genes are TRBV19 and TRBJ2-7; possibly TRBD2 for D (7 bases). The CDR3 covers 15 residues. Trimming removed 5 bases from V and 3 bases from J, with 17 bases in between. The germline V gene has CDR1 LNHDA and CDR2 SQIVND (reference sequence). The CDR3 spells CASSPGGSFFYEQYF. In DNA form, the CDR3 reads TGTGCCAGTAGTCCGGGGGGCTCTTTCTTCTACGAGCAGTACTTC.

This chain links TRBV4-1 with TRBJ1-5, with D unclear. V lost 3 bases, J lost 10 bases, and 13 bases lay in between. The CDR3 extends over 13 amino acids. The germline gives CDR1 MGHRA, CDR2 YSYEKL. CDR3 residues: CASSQAILFPQHF. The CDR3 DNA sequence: TGCGCCAGCAGCCAGGCTATATTGTTTCCCCAGCATTTT.

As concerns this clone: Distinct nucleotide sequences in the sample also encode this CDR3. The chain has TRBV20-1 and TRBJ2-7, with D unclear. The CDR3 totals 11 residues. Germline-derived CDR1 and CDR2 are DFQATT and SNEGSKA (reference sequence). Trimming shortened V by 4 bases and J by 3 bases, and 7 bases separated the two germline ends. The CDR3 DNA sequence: TGCAGTGCTACGCCAGGCTACGAGCAGTACTTC. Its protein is CSATPGYEQYF.

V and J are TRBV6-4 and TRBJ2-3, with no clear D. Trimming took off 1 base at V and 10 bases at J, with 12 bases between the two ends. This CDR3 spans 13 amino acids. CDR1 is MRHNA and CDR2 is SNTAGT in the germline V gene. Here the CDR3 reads CASSDFDGLAQYF. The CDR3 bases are TGTGCCAGCAGTGACTTCGACGGCCTCGCGCAGTATTTT.

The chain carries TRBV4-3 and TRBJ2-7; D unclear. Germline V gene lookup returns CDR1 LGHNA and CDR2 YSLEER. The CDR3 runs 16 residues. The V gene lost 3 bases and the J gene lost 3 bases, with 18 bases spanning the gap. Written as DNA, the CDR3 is TGCGCCAGCAGCCATGTTTACCACACCCATTACTACGAGCAGTACTTC. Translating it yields CASSHVYHTHYYEQYF.

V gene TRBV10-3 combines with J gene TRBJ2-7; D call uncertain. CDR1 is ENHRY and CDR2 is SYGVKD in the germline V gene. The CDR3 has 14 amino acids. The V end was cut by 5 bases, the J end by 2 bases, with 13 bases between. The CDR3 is CAISTAAATYEQYF. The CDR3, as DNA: TGTGCCATCAGTACCGCCGCCGCAACCTACGAGCAGTACTTC.

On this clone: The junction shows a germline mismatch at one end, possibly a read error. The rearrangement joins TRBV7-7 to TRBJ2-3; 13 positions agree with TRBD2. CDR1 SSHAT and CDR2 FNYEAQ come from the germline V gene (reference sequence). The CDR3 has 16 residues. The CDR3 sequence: CASSLGGTSGMDTQYF. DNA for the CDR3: TGTGCTAGCAGCTTAGGCGGGACTAGCGGGATGGATACGCAGTATTTT.

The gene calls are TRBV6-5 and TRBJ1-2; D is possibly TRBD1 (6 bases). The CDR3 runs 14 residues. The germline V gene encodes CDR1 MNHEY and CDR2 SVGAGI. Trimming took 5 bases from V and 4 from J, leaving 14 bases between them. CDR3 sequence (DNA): TGTGCCAGCAGTCGCGACAGGTACCGCTATGGCTACACCTTC. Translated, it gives CASSRDRYRYGYTF.